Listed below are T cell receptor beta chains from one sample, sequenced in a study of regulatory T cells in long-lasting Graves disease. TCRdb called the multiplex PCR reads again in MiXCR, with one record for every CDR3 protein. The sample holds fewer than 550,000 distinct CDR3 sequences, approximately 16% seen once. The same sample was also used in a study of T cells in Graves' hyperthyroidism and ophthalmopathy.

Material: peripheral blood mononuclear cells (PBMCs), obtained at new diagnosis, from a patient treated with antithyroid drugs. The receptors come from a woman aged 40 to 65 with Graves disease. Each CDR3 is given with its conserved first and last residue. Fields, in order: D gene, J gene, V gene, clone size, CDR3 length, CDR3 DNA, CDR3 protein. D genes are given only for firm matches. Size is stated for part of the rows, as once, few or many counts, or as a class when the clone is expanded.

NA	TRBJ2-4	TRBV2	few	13	TGTGCCAGCAGCAAAACACTGAAAAACACTCAGTACTTC	CASSKTLKNTQYF
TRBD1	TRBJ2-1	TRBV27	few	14	TGTGCCAGCAGAACGGACAGGACCTACAATGAGCAGTTCTTC	CASRTDRTYNEQFF
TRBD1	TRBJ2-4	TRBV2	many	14	TGTGCCAGCAGTTCCGACAGGGGGGAAAACATTCAGTACTTC	CASSSDRGENIQYF
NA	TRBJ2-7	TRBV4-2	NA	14	TGTGCCAGCAGCCAAGCGGACCGCACCTACGAGCAGTACTTC	CASSQADRTYEQYF
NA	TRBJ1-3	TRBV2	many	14	TGTGCCAGCAGTGAGAGGGCAGCTGGAAACACCATATATTTT	CASSERAAGNTIYF
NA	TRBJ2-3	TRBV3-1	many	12	TGTGCCAGCAGCCAAGTGGTTGATACGCAGTATTTT	CASSQVVDTQYF
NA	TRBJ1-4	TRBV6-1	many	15	TGTGCCAGCAGCTCTGAGGCCGAAGGGCATGAAAAACTGTTTTTT	CASSSEAEGHEKLFF
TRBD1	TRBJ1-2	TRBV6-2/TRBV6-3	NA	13	TGTGCCAGCAGTTACCGTTGGGACAGGGACTACACCTTC	CASSYRWDRDYTF
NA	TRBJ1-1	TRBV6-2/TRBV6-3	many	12	TGTGCCAGCAGTTACTCGACTGGGGAGGCTTTCTTT	CASSYSTGEAFF
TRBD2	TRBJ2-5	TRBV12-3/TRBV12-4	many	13	TGTGCCAGCAGTTTCGCGGGGGAAGAGACCCAGTACTTC	CASSFAGEETQYF
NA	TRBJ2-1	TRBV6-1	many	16	TGTGCCAGCAGGAAGGTACGGACTCTTAGCTACAATGAGCAGTTCTTC	CASRKVRTLSYNEQFF
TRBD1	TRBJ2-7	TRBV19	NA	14	TGTGCCAGTGATAGCGGACAGGGTTCCTACGAGCAGTACTTC	CASDSGQGSYEQYF
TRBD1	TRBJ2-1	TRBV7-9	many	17	TGTGCCAGCAGCTTCCCCTGGACAGGGGCTTACTACAATGAGCAGTTCTTC	CASSFPWTGAYYNEQFF
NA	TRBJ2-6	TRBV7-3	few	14	TGTGCCAGCAGCTTACTAGGTGGGGCCAACGTCCTGACTTTC	CASSLLGGANVLTF
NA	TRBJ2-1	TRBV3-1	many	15	TGTGCCAGCAGCCAAGTCGCCCAAGGTGGCAATGAGCAGTTCTTC	CASSQVAQGGNEQFF
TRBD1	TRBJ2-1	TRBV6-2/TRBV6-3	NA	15	TGTGCCAGCAGTTCCGGACAGGGTATCGTCAATGAGCAGTTCTTC	CASSSGQGIVNEQFF
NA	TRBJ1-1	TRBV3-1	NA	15	TGTGCCAGCAGCCCTCTAGGGGGTATTGGCACTGAAGCTTTCTTT	CASSPLGGIGTEAFF
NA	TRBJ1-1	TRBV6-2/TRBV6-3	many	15	TGTGCCAGCAGTTACTCCGGCAGGAGGAACACTGAAGCTTTCTTT	CASSYSGRRNTEAFF
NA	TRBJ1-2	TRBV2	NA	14	TGTGCCAGCAGTGAGGCCGCAGGGGACTATGGCTACACCTTC	CASSEAAGDYGYTF
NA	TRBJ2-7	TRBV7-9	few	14	TGTGCCAGCAGCTTAATGGACACCAACTACGAGCAGTACTTC	CASSLMDTNYEQYF
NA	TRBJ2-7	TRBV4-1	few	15	TGCGCCAGCAGCCAAGAGGTCGGGGGGCCTTACGAGCAGTACTTC	CASSQEVGGPYEQYF
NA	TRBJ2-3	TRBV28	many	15	TGTGCCAGCCCCCCAGCTGGGGGGTGGACAGATACGCAGTATTTT	CASPPAGGWTDTQYF
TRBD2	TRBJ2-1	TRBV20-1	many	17	TGCAGTGCTAGAGAACTAGCGGGGGGAAGCTCCTACAATGAGCAGTTCTTC	CSARELAGGSSYNEQFF
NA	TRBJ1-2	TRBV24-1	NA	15	TGTGCCACCAGTGATCCTTCGACAGGAGAGGATGGCTACACCTTC	CATSDPSTGEDGYTF
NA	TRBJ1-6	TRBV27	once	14	TGTGCCAGCAGTCCAGGACGGGACGCTTCACCCCTCCACTTT	CASSPGRDASPLHF
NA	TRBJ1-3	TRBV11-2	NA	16	TGTGCCAGCAGCTTAGATGGGGGGGCAACTGGAAACACCATATATTTT	CASSLDGGATGNTIYF
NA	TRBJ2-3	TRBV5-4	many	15	TGTGCCAGCAGCTTAAGCCAAGTCAGCACAGATACGCAGTATTTT	CASSLSQVSTDTQYF
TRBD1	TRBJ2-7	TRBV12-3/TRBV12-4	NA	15	TGTGCCAGCAGCCGGACGGGCGGGACAGGGGGCGAGCAGTACTTC	CASSRTGGTGGEQYF
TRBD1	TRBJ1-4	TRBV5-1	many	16	TGCGCCAGCAGCACCGAAGGGACAGGGAAGAACGAAAAACTGTTTTTT	CASSTEGTGKNEKLFF
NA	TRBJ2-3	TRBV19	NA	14	TGTGCCAGTACCCAAGGACTACGCACAGATACGCAGTATTTT	CASTQGLRTDTQYF
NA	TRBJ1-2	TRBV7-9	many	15	TGTGCCAGCAGCTTACCGACAGGCGTTACCTATGGCTACACCTTC	CASSLPTGVTYGYTF
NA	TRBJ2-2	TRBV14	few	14	TGTGCCAGCAGCCAACAGGCGGCAACCGGGGAGCTGTTTTTT	CASSQQAATGELFF
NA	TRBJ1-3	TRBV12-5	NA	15	TGTGCTAGTGGTCCCTGGGAGGGCTCTGGAAACACCATATATTTT	CASGPWEGSGNTIYF
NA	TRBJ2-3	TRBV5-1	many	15	TGCGCCAGCAGCGAGACTAGTCAGAGCACAGATACGCAGTATTTT	CASSETSQSTDTQYF
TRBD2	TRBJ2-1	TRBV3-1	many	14	TGTGCCAGCAGCCCGGGACTAGTGTACGGTGAGCAGTTCTTC	CASSPGLVYGEQFF
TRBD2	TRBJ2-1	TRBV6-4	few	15	TGTGCCAGCAAATGGACTAGCGACTCCTACAATGAGCAGTTCTTC	CASKWTSDSYNEQFF
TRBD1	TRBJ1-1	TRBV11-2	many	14	TGTGCCAGCAGCTACGGACAGGGATCAGCTGAAGCTTTCTTT	CASSYGQGSAEAFF
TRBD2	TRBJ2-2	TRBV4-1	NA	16	TGCGCCAGCAGCCAAGATACTAGCGGGGCCTCCGGGGAGCTGTTTTTT	CASSQDTSGASGELFF
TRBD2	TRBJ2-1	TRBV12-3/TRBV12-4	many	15	TGTGCCAGCAGGCACCTAGCGGGGGGGCTCGAGGAGCAGTTCTTC	CASRHLAGGLEEQFF
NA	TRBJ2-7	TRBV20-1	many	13	TGCAGTGCTATTGACAGGAAGCGGTACGAGCAGTACTTC	CSAIDRKRYEQYF
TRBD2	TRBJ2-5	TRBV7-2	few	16	TGTGCCAGCAGCTTAGTAGCGGGGGGCTTCGGGGAGACCCAGTACTTC	CASSLVAGGFGETQYF
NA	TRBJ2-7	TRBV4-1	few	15	TGCGCCAGCAGCCAAGACAGGGGGGTCGGGTTCGAGCAGTACTTC	CASSQDRGVGFEQYF
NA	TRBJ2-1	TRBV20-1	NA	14	TGCAGTGCGGAGGGGGCCCCTTCCTACAATGAGCAGTTCTTC	CSAEGAPSYNEQFF
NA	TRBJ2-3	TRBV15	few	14	TGTGCCACCAGCAGAGATCCTAACACAGATACGCAGTATTTT	CATSRDPNTDTQYF
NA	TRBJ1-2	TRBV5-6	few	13	TGTGCCAGCAGCTTCGGACAGACTTGGGGCTACACCTTC	CASSFGQTWGYTF
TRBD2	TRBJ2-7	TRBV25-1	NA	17	TGTGCCAGCAGTGCGGCCGGGACTAGCGGGGGAACCTACGAGCAGTACTTC	CASSAAGTSGGTYEQYF
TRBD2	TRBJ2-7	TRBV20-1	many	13	TGCAGTGCTAGACGGGGGACTAGCTACGAGCAGTACTTC	CSARRGTSYEQYF
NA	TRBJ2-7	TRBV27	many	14	TGTGCCAGCAGACTATCGACAGGAACCTACGAGCAGTACTTC	CASRLSTGTYEQYF
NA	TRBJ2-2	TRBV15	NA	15	TGTGCCACCAGCAGAGATAGGGAGAACACCGGGGAGCTGTTTTTT	CATSRDRENTGELFF
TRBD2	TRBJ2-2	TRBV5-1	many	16	TGCGCCAGCAGCTTGGCCGCGGGGGCGAACACCGGGGAGCTGTTTTTT	CASSLAAGANTGELFF
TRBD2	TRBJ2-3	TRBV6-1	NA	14	TGTGCCAGCAGGGCTAGCGGGGGAGCAGATACGCAGTATTTT	CASRASGGADTQYF
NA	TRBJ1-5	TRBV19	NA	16	TGTGCCAGTAGTGGGCGTAGACAGGTTGGGAATCAGCCCCAGCATTTT	CASSGRRQVGNQPQHF
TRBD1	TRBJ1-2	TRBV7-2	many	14	TGTGCCAGCAGCTCGGCCGGGACAGGGTATGGCTACACCTTC	CASSSAGTGYGYTF
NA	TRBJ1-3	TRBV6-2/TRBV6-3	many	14	TGTGCCAGCGCAGCGACTTCCTCTGGAAACACCATATATTTT	CASAATSSGNTIYF